The 26 T cell receptor beta chains given below trace back to one sample, sequenced in a study of blood T cell repertoires in COVID-19. Assay used: immunoSEQ multiplex PCR; TCRdb lists only in-frame clones, some missing. The top ten hold roughly 4.8% of the sample, which has about 85,000 clones, around 88% seen once. Specimen: peripheral blood. These receptor sequences come from a woman older than 75 with acute or convalescent COVID-19.

The V and J genes are TRBV10-2 and TRBJ2-7, with D possibly matching TRBD2 (5 bases). Germline lookup yields CDR1 WSHSY and CDR2 SAAADI. This CDR3 comprises 15 residues. V was shortened by 4 bases and J by 1 base, with 14 bases between the two germline ends. CDR3 region: CASSGLAGSSYEQYF. As DNA, the CDR3 is TGCGCCAGCAGTGGGTTGGCGGGCTCTTCCTACGAGCAGTACTTC.

V and J are TRBV19 and TRBJ1-2; 10 bases agree with TRBD1. The germline CDR1 and CDR2 sequences are LNHDA and SQIVND (reference sequence). This CDR3 region has 16 residues. Unmatched junction bases numbered 7, after V lost 3 bases and J lost 3 bases. This CDR3 is CASSMGGTGVYYGYTF. For the CDR3, the DNA is TGTGCCAGTAGTATGGGAGGGACAGGGGTTTACTATGGCTACACCTTC.

The V and J genes are TRBV4-1 and TRBJ1-2; possible D gene TRBD1, 6 bases. The CDR3 is made up of 16 amino acids. Per the germline V gene, CDR1 is MGHRA and CDR2 is YSYEKL. The germline V and J ends were trimmed by 7 bases and 5 bases, with 23 bases remaining between them. CDR3 in DNA: TGCGCCAGCACGAAAACCCAGGGGTCCCAGGGGTATGGCTACACCTTC. The encoded protein is CASTKTQGSQGYGYTF.

V usage is TRBV4-3 and J usage is TRBJ1-4, with 9 nucleotides matching TRBD1. This CDR3 is 15 amino acids long. The J segment lost 5 bases and the V segment lost 4 bases, leaving 5 bases of the junction unmatched. CDR1 and CDR2 from the germline V gene are LGHNA and YSLEER. CDR3 in DNA: TGCGCCAGCAGCCCCCGGGGACAGGGAAATGAAAAACTGTTTTTT. It encodes CASSPRGQGNEKLFF.

This chain links TRBV6-5 with TRBJ2-3, with D possibly TRBD2 on 6 matching bases. Trimming removed 7 bases from V and 0 bases from J, with 14 bases in between. There are 15 residues in the CDR3. CDR1 is MNHEY and CDR2 is SVGAGI in the germline V gene. CDR3: CASTESGPSTDTQYF. DNA for the CDR3: TGTGCCAGCACCGAGAGCGGGCCTAGCACAGATACGCAGTATTTT.

The genes are TRBV7-9 and TRBJ1-1; D not certain. This CDR3 spans 14 amino acids. V was clipped by 2 bases and J by 2 bases, with 9 bases between them. Germline V CDR1 and CDR2: SEHNR, FQNEAQ (reference sequence). The CDR3 region is CASSLLRVNTEAFF. CDR3 DNA: TGTGCCAGCAGCTTATTGCGCGTAAACACTGAAGCTTTCTTT.

V and J are TRBV5-5 and TRBJ2-1; perhaps TRBD2 as D (5 bases). The CDR3 runs to 15 residues. Deletions cut 1 base from V and 9 bases from J, with 17 bases between. Germline lookup yields CDR1 SGHKS and CDR2 YYEKEE (reference sequence). CDR3 loop: CASSLLGRQAGEQFF. CDR3 nucleotides: TGTGCCAGCAGCTTGCTCGGGCGTCAGGCGGGTGAGCAGTTCTTC.

The rearrangement uses TRBV2 and TRBJ2-7, with 8 bases aligning to TRBD1. CDR3 length equals 14 residues. Germline V CDR1 and CDR2: SNHLY, FYNNEI. V dropped 6 bases and J dropped 2; count of bases not matched to a gene: 6. As DNA, the CDR3 is TGTGCCAGCAGGGGACAGGCGGTAACCTACGAGCAGTACTTC. Its translation is CASRGQAVTYEQYF.

This clone was seen a few times. The chain links TRBV10-3 to TRBJ2-3; TRBD2 agrees at 13 bases. J was trimmed by 2 bases and V by 5 bases; bases with no gene match: 7. This CDR3 spans 17 amino acids. Germline V gene sequence: CDR1 ENHRY, CDR2 SYGVKD. CDR3: CAISTGLAGTSTDTQYF. The DNA of the CDR3 is TGTGCCATCAGTACGGGACTAGCGGGAACCTCCACAGATACGCAGTATTTT.

In its sample, this clone was seen a few times. CDR3 nucleotides: TGTGCCAGCAGTGCCAACAGGGATCTACTGGCTTTCTTT. As protein: CASSANRDLLAFF. V usage is TRBV6-2 or TRBV6-3 and J usage is TRBJ1-1, with D maybe TRBD1 (6 bases). Germline assignment: CDR1 MNHEY and CDR2 SVGEGT. CDR3 length: 13 residues. Trimming shortened V by 5 bases and J by 11 bases, and 18 bases separated the two germline ends.

The chain has TRBV12-3 or TRBV12-4 and TRBJ1-4, with 11 bases that match TRBD1. This CDR3 region has 13 residues. V lost 6 bases to trimming and J lost 7 bases; unmatched junction nucleotides: 1. This CDR3 is CASRDRGREKLFF. The DNA of the CDR3 is TGTGCCAGCAGGGACAGGGGGCGTGAAAAACTGTTTTTT.

V gene TRBV5-1 combines with J gene TRBJ1-1; TRBD1 is a possible D gene (6 bases). Germline CDR1 SGHRS, CDR2 YFSETQ. The CDR3 length is 14 residues. The V end lost 4 bases, the J end lost 2 bases, and 12 bases lay between the germline ends. Written as DNA, the CDR3 is TGCGCCAGCAGCCGGTCGGGGACAAACACTGAAGCTTTCTTT. This codes for CASSRSGTNTEAFF.

The chain employs TRBV3-1 (or the pseudogene TRBV3-2) and TRBJ1-6; a weak D match, TRBD1 (6 bases). The germline CDR1 and CDR2 sequences are LGHDT and YNNKEL (reference sequence). CDR3 length equals 15 residues. V gave up 1 base and J gave up 7 bases, with 11 bases separating them. The CDR3 region is CASSQGGQSNSPLHF. CDR3 nucleotide sequence: TGTGCCAGCAGCCAAGGTGGACAGAGCAATTCACCCCTCCACTTT.

CDR3 protein: CASSPSRGSQPQHF. Here the CDR3 DNA reads TGTGCCAGCAGCCCCTCTCGGGGAAGTCAGCCCCAGCATTTT. The J gene is TRBJ1-5, the V gene TRBV3-1 (or the pseudogene TRBV3-2); D gene uncertain. CDR3 length equals 14 residues. Deletions cut 4 bases from V and 6 bases from J, with 13 bases between. Germline V gene lookup returns CDR1 LGHDT and CDR2 YNNKEL (reference sequence).

This clone was found a few times. The rearrangement joins TRBV7-2 to TRBJ1-2, with D unresolved. V lost 5 bases and J lost 6, with 7 bases in between. Germline loops: CDR1 SGHTA, CDR2 FQGNSA. This CDR3 region has 11 residues. For the CDR3, the DNA is TGTGCCAGCAGCCCACAAGATGGCTACACCTTC. It translates to CASSPQDGYTF.

This sequence joins TRBV4-2 and TRBJ2-1; 13 bases line up with TRBD2. Trimming took 0 bases from V and 9 from J; bases not matched to a gene: 14. CDR3 length equals 19 residues. Germline loops: CDR1 LGHNA, CDR2 YNFKEQ. Here the CDR3 reads CASSQEAILLAGGLGEQFF. The DNA of the CDR3 is TGTGCCAGCAGCCAAGAGGCAATCCTACTAGCGGGAGGGCTAGGTGAGCAGTTCTTC.

In nucleotides, the CDR3 is TGTGCCTGGAGGCGGGGACTCACCGGGGAGCTGTTTTTT. This translates into CAWRRGLTGELFF. This chain connects TRBV30 to TRBJ2-2; weak D call: TRBD2 (6 bases). The CDR3 runs 13 residues. Germline CDR1 reads GTSNPN; CDR2 reads SVGIG (reference sequence). V dropped 3 bases and J dropped 4 bases, with 9 bases sitting between them.

The CDR3 DNA reads TGTGCCAGCAGCCAGGGATATCTCTCGGAGGGAGAGACCCAGTACTTC. Translating gives CASSQGYLSEGETQYF. V gene TRBV3-1 (or the pseudogene TRBV3-2) combines with J gene TRBJ2-5, with D perhaps TRBD2 (6 bases). The CDR3 sequence is 16 residues long. Trimming left V 3 bases short and J 4 bases short, with 18 bases between. Germline CDR1 and CDR2: LGHDT and YNNKEL (reference sequence).

This rearrangement joins TRBV11-2 to TRBJ2-7, with a possible D match to TRBD1 (5 bases). V lost 4 bases and J 3 bases, leaving 7 bases between the germline ends. The CDR3 is 12 amino acids. Germline V gene data show CDR1 as SGHAT and CDR2 as FQNNGV. As DNA, the CDR3 is TGTGCCAGCAGCTCCCAGGGCTACGAGCAGTACTTC. This sequence encodes CASSSQGYEQYF.

In DNA form, the CDR3 reads TGCACCAGCAGCCCTGGACTAGCGGGGCACACAGATACGCAGTATTTT. This gives the protein CTSSPGLAGHTDTQYF. J is TRBJ2-3 and V is TRBV1; no check of the table's D call, TRBD2, against the DNA was made. TRBV1 is a pseudogene segment. The CDR3 sequence is 16 residues long.

The rearrangement links TRBV9 to TRBJ2-1; D gene uncertain. Looked up from germline, CDR1 is SGDLS and CDR2 is YYNGEE. The CDR3 loop spans 15 amino acids. Between the trimmed V and J ends, which lost 0 bases and 2 bases, there was a span of 9 bases. CDR3 coding DNA: TGTGCCAGCAGCGTAGATCTTAGCCCCTACAATGAGCAGTTCTTC. This translates into CASSVDLSPYNEQFF.

The V and J genes are TRBV6-2 or TRBV6-3 and TRBJ2-6; TRBD1 aligns across 7 bases. The CDR3 runs 19 residues. Germline V gives CDR1 MNHEY, CDR2 SVGEGT. V shed 6 bases, J shed 0 bases, and the junction held 14 bases outside the gene matches. In DNA, the CDR3 is TGTGCCAGCAGCGGACGGGACAGATTCAGCCCCTCTGGGGCCAACGTCCTGACTTTC. Its protein product is CASSGRDRFSPSGANVLTF.

The genes are TRBV7-2 and TRBJ2-1; 10 nucleotides align to TRBD2. The CDR3 runs to 15 residues. J was trimmed by 8 bases and V by 1 base; bases with no gene match: 5. Germline lookup yields CDR1 SGHTA and CDR2 FQGNSA. DNA for the CDR3: TGTGCCAGCAGCTTAGTTGTAGCGGGAGGCCATGAGCAGTTCTTC. Translation: CASSLVVAGGHEQFF.

The chain employs TRBV19 and TRBJ1-4; 11 positions agree with TRBD1. This CDR3 has 14 amino acids. V was pared by 9 bases and J by 3 bases, with 3 bases of the junction left unmatched. CDR1 is LNHDA and CDR2 is SQIVND in the germline V gene (reference sequence). CDR3 nucleotide sequence: TGTGCCAGCGGACAGGGGGCAGCTAATGAAAAACTGTTTTTT. It yields the protein CASGQGAANEKLFF.

This chain links TRBV15 with TRBJ2-6, with a possible D match to TRBD1 (6 bases). Per germline, CDR1 LNHNV and CDR2 YYDKDF (reference sequence). The CDR3 spans 18 residues. Trimming cost V 0 bases and J 2 bases, with 14 bases left between them. CDR3 in DNA: TGTGCCACCAGCAGAGATTCAGGGGCCAAGCCTGGGGCCAACGTCCTGACTTTC. It encodes CATSRDSGAKPGANVLTF.

The rearrangement uses TRBV9 and TRBJ2-1; 9 bases map to TRBD2. CDR1 SGDLS and CDR2 YYNGEE come from the germline V gene. The CDR3 is 20 amino acids. Trimming removed 0 bases from V and 1 base from J; junction bases left unmatched: 14. The CDR3 sequence is CASSVAGGGAGIGSYNEQFF. The CDR3 coding sequence is TGTGCCAGCAGCGTAGCTGGCGGGGGGGCCGGAATTGGTTCCTACAATGAGCAGTTCTTC.